This passage covers 27 T cell receptor beta chains from one sample sequenced in a study of shared clonotypes between healthy human individuals. Sequencing used immunoSEQ multiplex PCR; TCRdb keeps in-frame clones, though not all of them. The data hold millions of clones, with approximately 95% observed a single time. The sequencing sample was made of naive CD4+ T cells from PBMCs. Subset noted: CD45RA+ positively selected. These receptors came from a young man in good health. Some clones in this sample may be carry-over from other donors' samples.

This clone has only one observation. CDR3 in DNA: TGTGCCAGCAGTGTCCTTGTTGTCGGGACCTCCGAGCAGTACTTC. Translating it yields CASSVLVVGTSEQYF. The rearrangement uses TRBV2 and TRBJ2-7; either TRBD1 or TRBD2 may supply D (5 bases each). The CDR3 is made up of 15 amino acids. Germline loops: CDR1 SNHLY, CDR2 FYNNEI. V lost 4 bases to trimming and J lost 6 bases, with 19 bases between them.

The chain combines TRBV29-1 with TRBJ2-3, with TRBD2 identical over 8 bases. V dropped 1 base and J dropped 2; count of bases not matched to a gene: 5. The CDR3 sequence is 15 residues long. Germline V lookup: CDR1 SQVTM, CDR2 ANQGSEA. The CDR3: CSVEGGSGNTDTQYF. Here the CDR3 DNA reads TGCAGCGTTGAAGGGGGTAGCGGGAACACAGATACGCAGTATTTT.

This chain joins TRBV5-4 and TRBJ2-1; no clear D gene. The CDR3 is 15 amino acids. Looked up from germline, CDR1 is SGHNT and CDR2 is YYREEE (reference sequence). The V gene lost 0 bases and the J gene lost 9 bases, with 16 bases spanning the gap. As DNA, the CDR3 is TGTGCCAGCAGCTTGGAGAGCGCCCCCGGTTTTGAGCAGTTCTTC. The encoded protein is CASSLESAPGFEQFF. The full variable domain, in which reference TRBV5-4 and TRBJ2-1 provide the parts outside the CDR3, is ETGVTQSPTHLIKTRGQQVTLRCSSQSGHNTVSWYQQALGQGPQFIFQYYREEENGRGNFPPRFSGLQFPNYSSELNVNALELDDSALYLCASSLESAPGFEQFFGPGTRLTVL.

The rearrangement uses TRBV27 and TRBJ2-5, with D unclear. This CDR3 has 14 amino acids. V shed 1 base and J shed 4 bases, with 10 bases lying between them. CDR1 and CDR2 (germline): MNHEY, SMNVEV (reference sequence). The CDR3, as DNA: TGTGCCAGCAGTTTATATCTAGGCCGAGAGACCCAGTACTTC. It encodes CASSLYLGRETQYF.

The V and J genes are TRBV15 and TRBJ2-7, with 7 bases identical to TRBD1. V lost 3 bases and J lost 3; bases outside the gene matches: 11. The germline gives CDR1 LNHNV, CDR2 YYDKDF (reference sequence). The CDR3 is 16 residues long. The CDR3 loop reads CATSSEVTGRYYEQYF. As DNA, the CDR3 is TGTGCCACCAGCAGCGAGGTGACAGGGCGGTACTACGAGCAGTACTTC.

V usage is TRBV28 and J usage is TRBJ2-1; no firm D call. Trimming took 4 bases from V and 0 from J, leaving 13 bases between them. The CDR3 is made up of 16 amino acids. CDR1 and CDR2 (germline): MDHEN, SYDVKM. The CDR3 DNA follows: TGTGCCAGCAGTTCCCCATCCTATCACTCCTACAATGAGCAGTTCTTC. Translating gives CASSSPSYHSYNEQFF.

The V gene is TRBV28, the J gene TRBJ2-3; D gene uncertain. V was cut by 7 bases and J by 4 bases, with 12 bases left in between. The CDR3 covers 13 residues. Germline CDR1 reads MDHEN; CDR2 reads SYDVKM. The DNA for the CDR3 is TGTGCCAGCACCCCCGGGTTTGCAGATACGCAGTATTTT. Encoded protein: CASTPGFADTQYF.

The chain carries TRBV28 and TRBJ1-2; the D is unclear. The germline V gene encodes CDR1 MDHEN and CDR2 SYDVKM. The CDR3 consists of 12 residues. The CDR3 loop reads CAHGIANYGYTF. CDR3 coding DNA: TGTGCTCATGGGATCGCTAACTATGGCTACACCTTC.

This clone has a single count. V is TRBV5-1 and J is TRBJ1-1; D possibly corresponds to TRBD1 (5 bases). From germline, CDR1 is SGHRS and CDR2 YFSETQ. The CDR3 has 15 amino acids. Trimming left V 6 bases short and J 1 base short, with 16 bases between. CDR3 amino acids: CASTPGGQRNTEAFF. CDR3 sequence (DNA): TGCGCCAGCACTCCCGGCGGACAAAGGAACACTGAAGCTTTCTTT.

V and J are TRBV2 and TRBJ1-2, with D unresolved. The CDR3 is 12 amino acids. Germline CDR1 SNHLY, CDR2 FYNNEI. V was cut by 7 bases and J by 7 bases, with 13 bases left in between. The CDR3 spells CASKPAVTGYTF. For the CDR3, the DNA is TGTGCCAGCAAGCCGGCTGTGACTGGCTACACCTTC.

The chain combines TRBV5-1 with TRBJ2-1, with TRBD1 matching over 12 bases. Germline CDR1 reads SGHRS; CDR2 reads YFSETQ. V shed 6 bases, J shed 16 bases, and the junction held 14 bases outside the gene matches. The CDR3 length is 14 residues. CDR3 sequence reads: CASTDPGQGAQNFF. The CDR3 DNA is TGCGCCAGCACCGATCCGGGACAGGGGGCGCAAAACTTCTTC.

The chain uses TRBV11-3 and TRBJ2-2; D is possibly TRBD1 (6 bases). The CDR3 runs to 16 residues. V was trimmed by 3 bases and J by 0 bases, leaving 11 bases between them. Germline V gene lookup returns CDR1 SGHNT and CDR2 YENEEA. CDR3 DNA: TGTGCCAGCAGCTTTAGGAGGACAGCGAACACCGGGGAGCTGTTTTTT. Encoded protein: CASSFRRTANTGELFF.

In this sample, this clone turned up once. This rearrangement joins TRBV14 to TRBJ1-1; D is ambiguous. Per germline, CDR1 SGHDN and CDR2 FVKESK. CDR3 length: 20 amino acids. Trimming cost V 4 bases and J 3 bases, with 30 bases left between them. The CDR3 bases are TGTGCCAGCAGCCCCGTAGATTTGGTTCATGCTCAGGAGGTTTACACTGAAGCTTTCTTT. Translation gives CASSPVDLVHAQEVYTEAFF.

This chain uses TRBV9 with TRBJ2-5; D possibly corresponds to TRBD1 (6 bases). Looked up from germline, CDR1 is SGDLS and CDR2 is YYNGEE. Trimming removed 3 bases from V and 5 bases from J, with 20 bases in between. This CDR3 is built from 16 residues. CDR3 residues: CASSGRRAGVGETQYF. The CDR3 nucleotides read TGTGCCAGCAGCGGTCGTCGTGCAGGGGTAGGGGAGACCCAGTACTTC.

The chain couples TRBV5-4 to TRBJ1-4; no reliable D call. CDR1 is SGHNT, CDR2 YYREEE, per germline (reference sequence). The CDR3 runs 16 residues. V lost 0 bases and J lost 1, with 10 bases in between. The CDR3 DNA sequence: TGTGCCAGCAGCTTGGTTCGAGCAGGAACTAATGAAAAACTGTTTTTT. It encodes CASSLVRAGTNEKLFF.

This rearrangement joins TRBV7-2 to TRBJ2-3; TRBD2 might be the D (6 bases). The V end was cut by 5 bases, the J end by 6 bases, with 15 bases between. This CDR3 contains 14 residues. Germline V gene data show CDR1 as SGHTA and CDR2 as FQGNSA. CDR3 nucleotides: TGTGCCAGCAGCGTTCTAGCGTCCTTCGATACGCAGTATTTT. Translating gives CASSVLASFDTQYF. Full variable domain (outside the CDR3, taken from reference TRBV7-2 and TRBJ2-3): GAGVSQSPSNKVTEKGKDVELRCDPISGHTALYWYRQSLGQGLEFLIYFQGNSAPDKSGLPSDRFSAERTGGSVSTLTIQRTQQEDSAVYLCASSVLASFDTQYFGPGTRLTVL.

The rearrangement uses TRBV5-4 and TRBJ1-1, with D maybe TRBD1 (5 bases). Per the germline V gene, CDR1 is SGHNT and CDR2 is YYREEE (reference sequence). CDR3 length: 13 residues. V was clipped by 1 base and J by 4 bases, with 8 bases between them. Here the CDR3 reads CASSLFGGTEAFF. CDR3 DNA sequence: TGTGCCAGCAGCTTGTTCGGGGGCACTGAAGCTTTCTTT.

The V call is TRBV5-4, the J call TRBJ1-3; a possible D gene is TRBD1 (5 bases). V dropped 3 bases and J dropped 1 base, with 14 bases sitting between them. Germline assignment: CDR1 SGHNT and CDR2 YYREEE (reference sequence). The CDR3 extends over 16 amino acids. The CDR3 loop reads CASSYEAGTSGNTIYF. The CDR3 DNA reads TGTGCCAGCAGCTACGAGGCGGGGACGTCTGGAAACACCATATATTTT.

The genes are TRBV28 and TRBJ2-7; D is perhaps TRBD1 (6 bases). V was clipped by 8 bases and J by 4 bases, with 15 bases between them. The CDR3 totals 13 residues. CDR1 MDHEN and CDR2 SYDVKM come from the germline V gene. The CDR3 nucleotides read TGTGCCAGCGCCCAGGGGAAAATTTACGAGCAGTACTTC. It codes for CASAQGKIYEQYF.

The J gene is TRBJ2-7, the V gene TRBV14; D ambiguous. V was trimmed by 5 bases and J by 1 base, leaving 12 bases between them. This CDR3 spans 14 amino acids. Looked up from germline, CDR1 is SGHDN and CDR2 is FVKESK. CDR3 in amino acids: CASSSRFFSYEQYF. CDR3 in DNA: TGTGCCAGCAGCTCGCGTTTTTTTTCCTACGAGCAGTACTTC.

This clone has only one observation. This sample includes further DNA sequences coding for the same CDR3. CDR3 DNA: TGTGCCAGCAGTGGCCGAGACAGGGGCTACGAGCAGTACTTC. Protein sequence: CASSGRDRGYEQYF. The chain employs TRBV6-1 and TRBJ2-7; 8 positions agree with TRBD1. CDR1 is MNHNS and CDR2 is SASEGT in the germline V gene. There are 14 residues in the CDR3. V trimming: 4 bases; J trimming: 3 bases; junction bases outside the gene matches: 5.

J is TRBJ2-1 and V is TRBV6-1, with D uncertain. Deletions cut 4 bases from V and 0 bases from J, with 13 bases between. Germline V CDR1 and CDR2: MNHNS, SASEGT. CDR3 length: 16 residues. CDR3 nucleotides: TGTGCCAGCAGTGGTTTTGTCCCTGGCTCCTACAATGAGCAGTTCTTC. Translation gives CASSGFVPGSYNEQFF.

This chain joins TRBV7-2 and TRBJ2-7; 7 nucleotides agree with TRBD1. The CDR3 spans 15 residues. The J segment lost 3 bases and the V segment lost 5 bases, leaving 10 bases of the junction unmatched. Germline loops: CDR1 SGHTA, CDR2 FQGNSA. The CDR3 here is CASSGMGQLNYEQYF. DNA for the CDR3: TGTGCCAGCAGCGGAATGGGACAGTTAAACTACGAGCAGTACTTC.

This chain connects TRBV27 to TRBJ1-2; D not resolved. The CDR3 sequence is 11 residues long. Trimming shortened V by 6 bases and J by 11 bases, and 13 bases separated the two germline ends. The germline V gene encodes CDR1 MNHEY and CDR2 SMNVEV (reference sequence). CDR3 DNA: TGTGCCAGCAGAAAGTTGGAACAGTACACCTTC. This codes for CASRKLEQYTF.

The rearrangement joins TRBV5-6 to TRBJ1-2; TRBD1 matches at 10 bases. The CDR3 consists of 15 residues. Germline values: CDR1 SGHDT, CDR2 YYEEEE. After removal of 4 bases from V and 4 bases from J, the junction contained 7 bases not matched to a gene. This CDR3 reads CASSRDRGRRYGYTF. The CDR3 DNA reads as TGTGCCAGCAGCCGCGACAGGGGGCGCCGCTATGGCTACACCTTC.

This chain connects TRBV28 to TRBJ2-1; TRBD2 aligns across 8 bases. CDR3 length equals 15 residues. Germline values: CDR1 MDHEN, CDR2 SYDVKM. The trim removed 6 bases at V and 6 bases at J, leaving 10 bases unmatched. CDR3 sequence: CASSPFGLARNEQFF. The CDR3 DNA reads as TGTGCCAGCAGCCCTTTTGGACTAGCTCGCAATGAGCAGTTCTTC.

The genes are TRBV5-6 and TRBJ2-1; D might be TRBD2 (5 bases). CDR1 and CDR2 from the germline V gene are SGHDT and YYEEEE. The V gene lost 4 bases and the J gene lost 3 bases, with 14 bases spanning the gap. The CDR3 sequence is 15 residues long. CDR3 sequence (DNA): TGTGCCAGCAGCCTTCGCAGTAGCGTCTACAATGAGCAGTTCTTC. Translation gives CASSLRSSVYNEQFF.